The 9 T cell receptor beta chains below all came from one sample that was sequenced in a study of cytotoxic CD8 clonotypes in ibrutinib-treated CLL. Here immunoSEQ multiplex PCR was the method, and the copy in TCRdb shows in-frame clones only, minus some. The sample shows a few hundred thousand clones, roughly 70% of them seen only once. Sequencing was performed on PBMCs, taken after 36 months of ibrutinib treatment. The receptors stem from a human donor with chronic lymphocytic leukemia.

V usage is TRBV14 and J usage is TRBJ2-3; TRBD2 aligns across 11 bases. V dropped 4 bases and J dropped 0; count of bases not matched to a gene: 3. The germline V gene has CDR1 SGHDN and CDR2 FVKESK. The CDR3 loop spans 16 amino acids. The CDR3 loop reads CASSPRTSGSTDTQYF. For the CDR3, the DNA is TGTGCCAGCAGCCCACGGACTAGCGGGAGCACAGATACGCAGTATTTT. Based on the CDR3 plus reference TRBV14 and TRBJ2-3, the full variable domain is EAGVTQFPSHSVIEKGQTVTLRCDPISGHDNLYWYRRVMGKEIKFLLHFVKESKQDESGMPNNRFLAERTGGTYSTLKVQPAELEDSGVYFCASSPRTSGSTDTQYFGPGTRLTVL.

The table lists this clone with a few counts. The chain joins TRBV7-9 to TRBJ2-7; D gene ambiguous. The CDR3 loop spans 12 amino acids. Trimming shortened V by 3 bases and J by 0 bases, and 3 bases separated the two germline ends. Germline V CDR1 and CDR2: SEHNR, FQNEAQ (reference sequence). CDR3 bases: TGTGCCAGCAGCTTTATCTCCTACGAGCAGTACTTC. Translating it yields CASSFISYEQYF.

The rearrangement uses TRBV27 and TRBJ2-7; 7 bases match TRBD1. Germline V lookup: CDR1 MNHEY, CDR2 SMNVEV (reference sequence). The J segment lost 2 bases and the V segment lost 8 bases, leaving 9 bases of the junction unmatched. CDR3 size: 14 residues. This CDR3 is CASAYRGRAYEQYF. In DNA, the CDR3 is TGTGCCAGCGCCTACAGGGGAAGGGCCTACGAGCAGTACTTC.

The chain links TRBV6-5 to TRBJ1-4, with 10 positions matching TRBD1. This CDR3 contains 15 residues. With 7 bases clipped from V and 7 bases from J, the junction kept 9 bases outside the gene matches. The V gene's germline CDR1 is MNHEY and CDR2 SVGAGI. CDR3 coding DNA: TGTGCCAGCAATCCGACAGGGGGCTTGTCTGAAAAACTGTTTTTT. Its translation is CASNPTGGLSEKLFF.

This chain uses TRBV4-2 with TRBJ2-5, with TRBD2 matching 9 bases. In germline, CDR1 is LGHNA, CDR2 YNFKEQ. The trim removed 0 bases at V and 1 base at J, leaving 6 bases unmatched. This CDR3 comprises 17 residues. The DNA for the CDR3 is TGTGCCAGCAGCCAAGATCATATTAGCGGGAGCCAAGAGACCCAGTACTTC. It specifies CASSQDHISGSQETQYF.

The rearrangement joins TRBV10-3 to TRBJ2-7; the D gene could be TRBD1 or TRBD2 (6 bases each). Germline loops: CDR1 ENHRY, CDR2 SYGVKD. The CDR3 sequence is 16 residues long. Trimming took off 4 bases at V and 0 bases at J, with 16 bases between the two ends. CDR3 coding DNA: TGTGCCATCAGTGGGGGGGCCGGGAGACCCTCCTACGAGCAGTACTTC. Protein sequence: CAISGGAGRPSYEQYF.

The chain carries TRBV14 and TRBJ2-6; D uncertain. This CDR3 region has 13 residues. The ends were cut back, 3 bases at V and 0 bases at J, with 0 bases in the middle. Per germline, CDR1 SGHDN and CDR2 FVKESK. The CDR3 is CASSHSGANVLTF. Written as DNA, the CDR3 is TGTGCCAGCAGCCACTCTGGGGCCAACGTCCTGACTTTC.

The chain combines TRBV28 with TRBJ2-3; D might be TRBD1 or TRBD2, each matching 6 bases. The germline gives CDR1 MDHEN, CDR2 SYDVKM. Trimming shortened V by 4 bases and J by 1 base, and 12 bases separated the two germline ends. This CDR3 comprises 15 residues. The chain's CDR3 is CASSWGRTGTDTQYF. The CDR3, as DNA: TGTGCCAGCAGTTGGGGGAGGACAGGCACAGATACGCAGTATTTT.

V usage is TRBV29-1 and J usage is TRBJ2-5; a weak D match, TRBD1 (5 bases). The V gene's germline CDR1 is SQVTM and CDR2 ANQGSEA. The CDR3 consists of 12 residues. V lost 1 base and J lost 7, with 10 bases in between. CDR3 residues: CSVEGSRGTQYF. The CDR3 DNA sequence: TGCAGCGTTGAAGGGTCTAGGGGGACCCAGTACTTC.